Listed below are T cell receptor beta chains from one sample, sequenced in a study of cytomegalovirus exposure and HLA in healthy donors. Profiling relied on immunoSEQ multiplex PCR, and the TCRdb table lists in-frame clones only, not all of them. The data show under 110,000 clones, with about 71% seen just once and roughly 0.76% held by the top ten. The specimen was PBMCs. The receptors stem from a boy aged 10-17 years in good health and CMV-seronegative. Each CDR3 is given without its conserved first and last residue.

CDR3aa,j_gene,v_gene
ASSGTHPSTDTQY,TRBJ2-3,TRBV13
ASSLGLAVGDTQY,TRBJ2-3,TRBV5-1
ASSSTSGSAYNSPLH,TRBJ1-6,TRBV5-1
ASSLAGSSGVIYETQY,TRBJ2-5,TRBV5-1
ASSRDRVTDTQY,TRBJ2-3,TRBV27
AISDSSGNTIY,TRBJ1-3,TRBV10-3
AWVTGYNSPLH,TRBJ1-6,TRBV30
ASSKDRGLNEKLF,TRBJ1-4,TRBV5-6
ASSVEMVPLGSYEQY,TRBJ2-7,TRBV9
ATKSQGVDNEQF,TRBJ2-1,TRBV6-4
ASGEGGNTEAF,TRBJ1-1,TRBV9
ASRGTENYGYT,TRBJ1-2,TRBV9
ASSFRAGTGSHWEAF,TRBJ1-1,TRBV7-8
ASSLRGGSYEQY,TRBJ2-7,TRBV5-1
ASSTGREGHYEQY,TRBJ2-7,TRBV28
ASSRLAGGPEDTQY,TRBJ2-3,TRBV18
ASSPRTGVGRETQY,TRBJ2-5,TRBV4-2
ASSLDRGRRETQY,TRBJ2-5,TRBV7-2
AWSMTESNQPQH,TRBJ1-5,TRBV30
ASSLLGGALNTGELF,TRBJ2-2,TRBV7-6
ASSSPGEVETQY,TRBJ2-5,TRBV28
ASSLGGSYNEQF,TRBJ2-1,TRBV5-1
ASSLFGGSYNEQF,TRBJ2-1,TRBV5-6
ASSLLTSGGTFSTDTQY,TRBJ2-3,TRBV5-6
ASSRGEGTIY,TRBJ1-3,TRBV5-6
AWSVQGGNTIY,TRBJ1-3,TRBV30